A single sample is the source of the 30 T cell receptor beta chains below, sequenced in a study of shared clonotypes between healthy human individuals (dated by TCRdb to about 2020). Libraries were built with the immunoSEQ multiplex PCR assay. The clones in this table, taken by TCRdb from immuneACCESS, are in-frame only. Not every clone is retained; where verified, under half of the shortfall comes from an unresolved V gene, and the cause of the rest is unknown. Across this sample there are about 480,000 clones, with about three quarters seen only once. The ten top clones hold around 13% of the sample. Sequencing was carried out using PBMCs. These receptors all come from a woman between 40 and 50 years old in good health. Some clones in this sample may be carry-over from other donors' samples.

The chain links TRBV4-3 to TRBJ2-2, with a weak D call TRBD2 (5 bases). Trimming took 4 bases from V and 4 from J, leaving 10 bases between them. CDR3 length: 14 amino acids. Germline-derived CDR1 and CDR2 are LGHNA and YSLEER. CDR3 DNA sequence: TGCGCCAGCAGCCCCGTGGGAGCCACCGGGGAGCTGTTTTTT. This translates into CASSPVGATGELFF.

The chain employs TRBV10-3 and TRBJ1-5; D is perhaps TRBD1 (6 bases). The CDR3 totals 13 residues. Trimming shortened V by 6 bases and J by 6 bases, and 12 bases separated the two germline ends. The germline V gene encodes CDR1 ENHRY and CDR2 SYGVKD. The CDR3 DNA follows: TGTGCCATCAGAGGGGGATTATTTCAGCCCCAGCATTTT. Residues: CAIRGGLFQPQHF.

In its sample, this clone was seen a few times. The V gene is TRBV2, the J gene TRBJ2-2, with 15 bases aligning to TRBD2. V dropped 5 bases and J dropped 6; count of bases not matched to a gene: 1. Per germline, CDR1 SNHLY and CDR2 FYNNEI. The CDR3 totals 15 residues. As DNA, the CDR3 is TGTGCCAGCAGTTGGACTAGCGGGAGGGCCGGGGAGCTGTTTTTT. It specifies CASSWTSGRAGELFF. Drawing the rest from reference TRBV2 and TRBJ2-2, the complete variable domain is EPEVTQTPSHQVTQMGQEVILRCVPISNHLYFYWYRQILGQKVEFLVSFYNNEISEKSEIFDDQFSVERPDGSNFTLKIRSTKLEDSAMYFCASSWTSGRAGELFFGEGSRLTVL.

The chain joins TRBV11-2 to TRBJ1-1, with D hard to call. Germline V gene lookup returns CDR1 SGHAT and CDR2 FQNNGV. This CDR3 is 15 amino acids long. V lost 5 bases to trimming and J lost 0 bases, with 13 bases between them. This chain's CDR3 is CASSPFPRMNTEAFF. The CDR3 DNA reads TGTGCCAGCAGCCCCTTTCCACGGATGAACACTGAAGCTTTCTTT.

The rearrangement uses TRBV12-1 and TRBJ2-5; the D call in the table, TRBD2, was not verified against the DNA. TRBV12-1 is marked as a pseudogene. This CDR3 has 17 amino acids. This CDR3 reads CASSSPRLAGKYETQYF. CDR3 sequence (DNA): TGTGCCAGCAGCTCCCCGCGACTAGCGGGTAAGTATGAGACCCAGTACTTC.

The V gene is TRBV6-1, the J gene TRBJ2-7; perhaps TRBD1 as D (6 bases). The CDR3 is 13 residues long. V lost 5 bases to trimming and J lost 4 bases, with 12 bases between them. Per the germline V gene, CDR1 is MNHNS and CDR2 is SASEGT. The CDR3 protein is CASSQSGVYEQYF. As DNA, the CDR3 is TGTGCCAGCAGTCAGTCAGGGGTGTACGAGCAGTACTTC.

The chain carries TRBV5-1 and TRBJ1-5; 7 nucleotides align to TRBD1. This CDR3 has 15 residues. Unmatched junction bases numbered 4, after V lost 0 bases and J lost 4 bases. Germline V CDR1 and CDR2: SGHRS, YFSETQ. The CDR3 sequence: CASSLGDSENQPQHF. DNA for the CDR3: TGCGCCAGCAGCTTGGGGGACAGTGAGAATCAGCCCCAGCATTTT.

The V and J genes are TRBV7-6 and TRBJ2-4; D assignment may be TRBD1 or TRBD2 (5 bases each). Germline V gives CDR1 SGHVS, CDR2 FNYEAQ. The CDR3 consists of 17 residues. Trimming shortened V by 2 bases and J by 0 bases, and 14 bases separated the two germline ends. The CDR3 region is CASSLSGGGVAKNIQYF. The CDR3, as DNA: TGTGCCAGCAGCTTAAGTGGGGGTGGAGTAGCCAAAAACATTCAGTACTTC. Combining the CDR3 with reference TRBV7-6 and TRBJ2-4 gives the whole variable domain GAGVSQSPRYKVTKRGQDVALRCDPISGHVSLYWYRQALGQGPEFLTYFNYEAQQDKSGLPNDRFSAERPEGSISTLTIQRTEQRDSAMYRCASSLSGGGVAKNIQYFGAGTRLSVL.

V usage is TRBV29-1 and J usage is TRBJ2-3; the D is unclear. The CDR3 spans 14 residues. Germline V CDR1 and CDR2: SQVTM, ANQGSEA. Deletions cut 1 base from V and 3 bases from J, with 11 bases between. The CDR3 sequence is CSVEGFLTTDTQYF. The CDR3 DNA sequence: TGCAGCGTTGAAGGGTTTTTGACTACAGATACGCAGTATTTT.

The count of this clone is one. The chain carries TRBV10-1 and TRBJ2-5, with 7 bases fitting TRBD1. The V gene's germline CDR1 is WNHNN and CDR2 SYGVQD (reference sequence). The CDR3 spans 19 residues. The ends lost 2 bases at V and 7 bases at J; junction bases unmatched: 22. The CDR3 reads CASSELTFIEQGPDWTQYF. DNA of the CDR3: TGCGCCAGCAGTGAGCTAACCTTTATTGAACAGGGGCCTGACTGGACCCAGTACTTC.

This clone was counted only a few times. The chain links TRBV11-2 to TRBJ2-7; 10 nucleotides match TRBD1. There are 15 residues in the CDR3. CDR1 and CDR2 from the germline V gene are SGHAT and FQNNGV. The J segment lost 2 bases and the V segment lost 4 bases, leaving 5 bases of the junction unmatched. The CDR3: CASSYPGTGAYEQYF. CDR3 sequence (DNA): TGTGCCAGCAGCTATCCCGGGACAGGGGCCTACGAGCAGTACTTC.

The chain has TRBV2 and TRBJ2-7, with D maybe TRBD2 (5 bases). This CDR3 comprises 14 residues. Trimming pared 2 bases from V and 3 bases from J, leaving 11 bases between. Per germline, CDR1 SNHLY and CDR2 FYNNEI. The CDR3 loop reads CASSELGDLYEQYF. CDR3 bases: TGTGCCAGCAGTGAACTGGGAGATCTCTACGAGCAGTACTTC.

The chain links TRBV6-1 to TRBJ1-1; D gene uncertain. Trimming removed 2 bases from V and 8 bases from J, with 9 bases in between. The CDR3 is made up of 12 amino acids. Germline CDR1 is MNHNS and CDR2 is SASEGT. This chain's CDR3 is CASSESSAEAFF. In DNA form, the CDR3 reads TGTGCCAGCAGTGAATCGAGCGCGGAAGCTTTCTTT.

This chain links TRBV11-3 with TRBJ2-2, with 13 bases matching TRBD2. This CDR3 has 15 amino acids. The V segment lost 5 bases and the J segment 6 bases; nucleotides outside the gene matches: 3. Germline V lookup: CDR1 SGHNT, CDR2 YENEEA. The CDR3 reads CASSAGLAGSGELFF. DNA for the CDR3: TGTGCCAGCAGCGCGGGACTAGCGGGGTCCGGGGAGCTGTTTTTT.

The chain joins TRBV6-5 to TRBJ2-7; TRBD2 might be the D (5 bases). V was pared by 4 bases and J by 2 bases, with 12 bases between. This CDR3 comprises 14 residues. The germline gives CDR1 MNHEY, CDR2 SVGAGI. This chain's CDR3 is CASSSGSPPYEQYF. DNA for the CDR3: TGTGCCAGCAGTTCGGGGAGCCCTCCCTACGAGCAGTACTTC.

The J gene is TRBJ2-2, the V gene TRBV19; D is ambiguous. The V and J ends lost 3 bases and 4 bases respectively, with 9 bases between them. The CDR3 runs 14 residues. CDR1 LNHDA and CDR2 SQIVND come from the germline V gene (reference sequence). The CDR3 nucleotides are TGTGCCAGTAGTATCTCTGAGACCACCGGGGAGCTGTTTTTT. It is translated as CASSISETTGELFF.

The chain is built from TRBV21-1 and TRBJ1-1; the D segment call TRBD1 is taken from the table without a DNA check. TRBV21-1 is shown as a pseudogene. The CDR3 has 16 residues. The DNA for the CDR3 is TGTGCCAGCAGCAATGGGGGCAACACTACGGTCACTGAAGCTTTCTTT. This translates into CASSNGGNTTVTEAFF.

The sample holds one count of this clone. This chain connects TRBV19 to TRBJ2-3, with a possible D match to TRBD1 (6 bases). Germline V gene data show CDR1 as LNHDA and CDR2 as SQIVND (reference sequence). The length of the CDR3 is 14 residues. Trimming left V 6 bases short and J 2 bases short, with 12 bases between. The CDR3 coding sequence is TGTGCCAGTAGAGAACAGGGTGACACAGATACGCAGTATTTT. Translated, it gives CASREQGDTDTQYF.

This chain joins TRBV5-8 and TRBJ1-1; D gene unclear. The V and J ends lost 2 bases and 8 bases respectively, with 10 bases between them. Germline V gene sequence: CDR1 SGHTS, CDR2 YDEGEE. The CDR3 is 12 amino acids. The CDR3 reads CASSFSISEAFF. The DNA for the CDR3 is TGTGCCAGCAGCTTTTCTATATCGGAAGCTTTCTTT.

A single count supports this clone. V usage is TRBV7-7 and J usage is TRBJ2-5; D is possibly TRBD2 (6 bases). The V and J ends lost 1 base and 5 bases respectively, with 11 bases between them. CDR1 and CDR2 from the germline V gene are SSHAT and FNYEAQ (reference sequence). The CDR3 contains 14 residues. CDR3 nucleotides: TGTGCCAGCAGCTTAGGAACGGCGGGGGAGACCCAGTACTTC. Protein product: CASSLGTAGETQYF.

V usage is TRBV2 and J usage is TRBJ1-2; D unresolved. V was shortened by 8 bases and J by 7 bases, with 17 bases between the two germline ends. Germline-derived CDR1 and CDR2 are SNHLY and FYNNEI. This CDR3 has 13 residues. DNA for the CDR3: TGTGCCAGCCTTGAGGCCATCGTAGGTGGCTACACCTTC. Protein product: CASLEAIVGGYTF.

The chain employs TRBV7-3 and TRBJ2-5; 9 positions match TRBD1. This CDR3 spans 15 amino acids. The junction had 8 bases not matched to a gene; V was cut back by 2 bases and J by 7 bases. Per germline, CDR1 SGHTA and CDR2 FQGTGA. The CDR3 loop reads CASSLSDRGPSTQYF. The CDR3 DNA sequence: TGTGCCAGCAGCTTATCGGACAGGGGTCCCTCGACCCAGTACTTC. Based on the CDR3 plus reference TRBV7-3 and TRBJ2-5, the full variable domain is GAGVSQTPSNKVTEKGKYVELRCDPISGHTALYWYRQSLGQGPEFLIYFQGTGAADDSGLPNDRFFAVRPEGSVSTLKIQRTERGDSAVYLCASSLSDRGPSTQYFGPGTRLLVL.

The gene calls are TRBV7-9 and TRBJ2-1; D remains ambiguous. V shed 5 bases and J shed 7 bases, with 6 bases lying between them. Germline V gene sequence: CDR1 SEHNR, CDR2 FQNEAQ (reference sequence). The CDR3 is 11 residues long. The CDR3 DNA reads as TGTGCCAGCAGCCCGGGTAATGAGCAGTTCTTC. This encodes CASSPGNEQFF.

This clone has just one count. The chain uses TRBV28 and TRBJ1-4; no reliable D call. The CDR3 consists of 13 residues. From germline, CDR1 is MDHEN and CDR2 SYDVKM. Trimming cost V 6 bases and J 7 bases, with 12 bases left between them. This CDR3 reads CASRGRVIEKLFF. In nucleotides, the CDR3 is TGTGCCAGCAGAGGCCGGGTGATTGAAAAACTGTTTTTT.

CDR3 sequence: CASSFGRSLEYF. In DNA, the CDR3 is TGTGCCAGCAGTTTTGGGCGGAGCCTGGAGTATTTT. J is TRBJ2-3 and V is TRBV28; D is unclear. CDR1 and CDR2 from the germline V gene are MDHEN and SYDVKM. The CDR3 is 12 amino acids. Trimming removed 3 bases from V and 13 bases from J, with 14 bases in between.

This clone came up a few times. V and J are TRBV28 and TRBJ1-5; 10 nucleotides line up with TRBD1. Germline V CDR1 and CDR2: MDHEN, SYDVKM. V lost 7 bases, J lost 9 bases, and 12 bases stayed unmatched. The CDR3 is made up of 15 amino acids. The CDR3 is CASNEPGQGGMPQHF. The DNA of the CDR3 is TGTGCCAGCAACGAGCCCGGACAGGGGGGAATGCCCCAGCATTTT.

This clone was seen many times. CDR3 loop: CASSLERTSGYYEQYF. The CDR3 region has the DNA TGTGCCAGCAGTTTAGAACGGACTAGCGGATACTACGAGCAGTACTTC. The chain joins TRBV28 to TRBJ2-7; TRBD2 matches at 10 bases. V lost 2 bases and J lost 3; bases outside the gene matches: 7. The germline gives CDR1 MDHEN, CDR2 SYDVKM. This CDR3 is built from 16 residues. Using reference TRBV28 and TRBJ2-7 for the parts outside the CDR3, the full variable domain is DVKVTQSSRYLVKRTGEKVFLECVQDMDHENMFWYRQDPGLGLRLIYFSYDVKMKEKGDIPEGYSVSREKKERFSLILESASTNQTSMYLCASSLERTSGYYEQYFGPGTRLTVT.

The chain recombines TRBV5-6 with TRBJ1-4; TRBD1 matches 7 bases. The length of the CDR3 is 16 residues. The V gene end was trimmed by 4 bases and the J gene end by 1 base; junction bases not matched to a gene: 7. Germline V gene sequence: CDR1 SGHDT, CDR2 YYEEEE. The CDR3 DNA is TGTGCCAGCAGCCGTAGACAGGGTGGAACTAATGAAAAACTGTTTTTT. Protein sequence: CASSRRQGGTNEKLFF.

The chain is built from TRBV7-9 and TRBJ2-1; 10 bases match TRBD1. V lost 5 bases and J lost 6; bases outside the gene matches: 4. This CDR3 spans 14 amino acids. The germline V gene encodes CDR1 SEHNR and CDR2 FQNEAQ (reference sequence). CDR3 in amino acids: CASSVGQGINEQFF. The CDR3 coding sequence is TGTGCCAGCAGCGTGGGACAGGGGATCAATGAGCAGTTCTTC.

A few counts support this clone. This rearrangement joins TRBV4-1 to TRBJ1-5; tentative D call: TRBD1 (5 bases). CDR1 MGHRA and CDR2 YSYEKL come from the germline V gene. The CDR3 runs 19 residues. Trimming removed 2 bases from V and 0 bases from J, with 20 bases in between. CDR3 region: CASSQRSTGRSRSNQPQHF. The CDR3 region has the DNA TGCGCCAGCAGCCAAAGATCCACAGGACGTTCCCGTAGCAATCAGCCCCAGCATTTT.